These 9 T cell receptor beta chains originate from one sample sequenced in a study of blood T cell repertoires in COVID-19. This table comes from immunoSEQ multiplex PCR, and its TCRdb copy is limited to in-frame clones, with some not included. This sample has 310,000 or so clones, with around 90% found just once. What was sequenced was PBMCs or T cells enriched from blood (not recorded which). The origin of the receptors is a woman aged 25 to 45 who had recovered from COVID-19.

The chain uses TRBV4-3 and TRBJ1-2, with D perhaps matching TRBD1 (6 bases). V was clipped by 0 bases and J by 4 bases, with 18 bases between them. Looked up from germline, CDR1 is LGHNA and CDR2 is YSLEER. The CDR3 spans 17 residues. Here the CDR3 DNA reads TGCGCCAGCAGCCAAGATATAACGGACAGACACCCCTATGGCTACACCTTC. This codes for CASSQDITDRHPYGYTF.

V is TRBV7-9 and J is TRBJ2-1, with D possibly being TRBD2 (6 bases). Germline CDR1 reads SEHNR; CDR2 reads FQNEAQ (reference sequence). This CDR3 is built from 14 residues. Trimming stripped 5 bases from V and 6 bases from J, with 14 bases between. CDR3 amino acids: CASSHIPGVNEQFF. CDR3 in DNA: TGTGCCAGCAGCCACATTCCGGGGGTCAATGAGCAGTTCTTC.

The chain links TRBV29-1 to TRBJ2-2; a weak D match, TRBD2 (5 bases). The CDR3 spans 14 residues. The germline V gene encodes CDR1 SQVTM and CDR2 ANQGSEA. Trimming stripped 7 bases from V and 1 base from J, with 13 bases between. CDR3 sequence: CSAEGGQNTGELFF. Written as DNA, the CDR3 is TGCAGCGCCGAGGGTGGGCAGAACACCGGGGAGCTGTTTTTT.

This clone appeared a few times. This chain's CDR3 is CASSEFASGNEQFF. CDR3 coding DNA: TGTGCCAGCAGTGAATTTGCTAGCGGTAATGAGCAGTTCTTC. This chain connects TRBV6-1 to TRBJ2-1, with 7 bases that match TRBD2. The CDR3 is 14 amino acids. Trimming at V came to 2 bases and at J to 7 bases, leaving 5 bases not matched to a gene. The V gene's germline CDR1 is MNHNS and CDR2 SASEGT.

J is TRBJ1-5 and V is TRBV30, with D maybe TRBD1 (6 bases). V was pared by 0 bases and J by 4 bases, with 13 bases between. From germline, CDR1 is GTSNPN and CDR2 SVGIG (reference sequence). The CDR3 is made up of 15 amino acids. CDR3 sequence: CAWSVGVQGNQPQHF. DNA for the CDR3: TGTGCCTGGAGTGTAGGAGTCCAGGGGAATCAGCCCCAGCATTTT.

The rearrangement links TRBV7-9 to TRBJ2-2, with unresolved D. Trimming took off 7 bases at V and 7 bases at J, with 7 bases between the two ends. This CDR3 contains 11 residues. Germline CDR1 and CDR2: SEHNR and FQNEAQ (reference sequence). The DNA for the CDR3 is TGTGCCAGCACCTCAGGCGGGGAGCTGTTTTTT. It encodes CASTSGGELFF. The full variable domain, in which reference TRBV7-9 and TRBJ2-2 provide the parts outside the CDR3, is DTGVSQNPRHKITKRGQNVTFRCDPISEHNRLYWYRQTLGQGPEFLTYFQNEAQLEKSRLLSDRFSAERPKGSFSTLEIQRTEQGDSAMYLCASTSGGELFFGEGSRLTVL.

The table lists this clone with a count of one. V and J are TRBV7-8 and TRBJ2-7, with D tentatively TRBD1 (7 bases). This CDR3 spans 19 amino acids. CDR1 SGHVS and CDR2 FQNEAQ come from the germline V gene. With 5 bases removed from V and 4 bases from J, the gap between germline ends came to 30 bases. CDR3 in DNA: TGTGCCAGCAGCCTGGACAGGCATAACCTTATGGGAGGACGATACGAGCAGTACTTC. This gives the protein CASSLDRHNLMGGRYEQYF.

The V and J genes are TRBV28 and TRBJ2-7; the match to TRBD1 covers 7 bases. The CDR3 runs 14 residues. Looked up from germline, CDR1 is MDHEN and CDR2 is SYDVKM. The junction had 8 bases not matched to a gene; V was cut back by 7 bases and J by 2 bases. The CDR3 bases are TGTGCCAGCATCTTAGGGGGCCACACCTACGAGCAGTACTTC. Translation: CASILGGHTYEQYF.

The genes are TRBV5-1 and TRBJ2-7; the match to TRBD2 covers 9 bases. CDR1 is SGHRS, CDR2 YFSETQ, per germline. J lost 0 bases, V lost 4 bases, and 17 bases had no gene match. The CDR3 has 19 residues. In nucleotides, the CDR3 is TGCGCCAGCAGCCTTATCTCCCCCGCGGGGGGGCTAAGCTCCTACGAGCAGTACTTC. This sequence encodes CASSLISPAGGLSSYEQYF. Full variable domain (rest looked up from reference TRBV5-1 and TRBJ2-7): KAGVTQTPRYLIKTRGQQVTLSCSPISGHRSVSWYQQTPGQGLQFLFEYFSETQRNKGNFPGRFSGRQFSNSRSEMNVSTLELGDSALYLCASSLISPAGGLSSYEQYFGPGTRLTVT.